What follows are 27 T cell receptor beta chains derived from one specimen sequenced in a study of HIV-infected patients and healthy controls. 400 to 550 ng RNA was reverse transcribed with alpha and beta constant-region primers. Separate chain-specific third strand synthesis with multiplexing indices produced the alpha and beta libraries. Each CDR3 protein gets one entry after TCRdb re-called the 5' RACE reads with MiXCR. In the table there are some 20,000 distinct CDR3 sequences, 8% to 10% of which are singletons. Follow-up blood was drawn about 14 weeks, roughly three months, after antiretroviral therapy began. The repertoire came from unfractionated whole blood and reflected all unsorted peripheral T cells. The sample was blood, taken during antiretroviral therapy. The receptors derive from an adult with HIV infection.

This clonotype was counted ten times or more. V and J are TRBV9 and TRBJ2-7, with TRBD2 matching 11 bases. This CDR3 spans 18 amino acids. Trimming removed 3 bases from V and 0 bases from J; junction bases left unmatched: 11. CDR1 and CDR2 (germline): SGDLS, YYNGEE. The CDR3 sequence: CASSANPGTSGYSYEQYF. CDR3 DNA sequence: TGTGCCAGCAGCGCCAACCCGGGGACTAGCGGCTACTCCTACGAGCAGTACTTC.

The sample holds many counts of this clonotype. The chain links TRBV5-6 to TRBJ1-2; D is unclear. The germline V gene has CDR1 SGHDT and CDR2 YYEEEE. V was trimmed by 1 base and J by 2 bases, leaving 6 bases between them. This CDR3 spans 13 amino acids. In DNA form, the CDR3 reads TGTGCCAGCAGCTTGCCTCTCAACTATGGCTACACCTTC. Its protein is CASSLPLNYGYTF.

This clonotype was counted ten times or more. The chain couples TRBV29-1 to TRBJ1-5; D remains ambiguous. This CDR3 has 13 residues. V gave up 7 bases and J gave up 3 bases, with 13 bases separating them. CDR1 is SQVTM and CDR2 is ANQGSEA in the germline V gene. The CDR3 DNA reads as TGCAGCGCCGGTGGTTTTTACAATCAGCCCCAGCATTTT. It yields the protein CSAGGFYNQPQHF. The whole variable domain, remainder taken from reference TRBV29-1 and TRBJ1-5, is SAVISQKPSRDICQRGTSLTIQCQVDSQVTMMFWYRQQPGQSLTLIATANQGSEATYESGFVIDKFPISRPNLTFSTLTVSNMSPEDSSIYLCSAGGFYNQPQHFGDGTRLSIL.

There are many counts of this clonotype. The chain employs TRBV27 and TRBJ2-7; either TRBD1 or TRBD2 may supply D (5 bases each). V was clipped by 8 bases and J by 0 bases, with 14 bases between them. The CDR3 sequence is 14 residues long. Looked up from germline, CDR1 is MNHEY and CDR2 is SMNVEV (reference sequence). CDR3 residues: CASRWDASSYEQYF. CDR3 in DNA: TGTGCCAGCCGCTGGGACGCGAGCTCCTACGAGCAGTACTTC.

This clonotype was seen only a few times. The chain couples TRBV2 to TRBJ1-5; D possibly corresponds to TRBD1 (5 bases). This CDR3 spans 17 amino acids. Germline-derived CDR1 and CDR2 are SNHLY and FYNNEI. V lost 0 bases to trimming and J lost 0 bases, with 12 bases between them. As DNA, the CDR3 is TGTGCCAGCAGTGAAGCTTTAGACAGTCTTAGCAATCAGCCCCAGCATTTT. Translated: CASSEALDSLSNQPQHF.

The sample holds many counts of this clonotype. The chain carries TRBV29-1 and TRBJ1-1; a possible D gene is TRBD1 (6 bases). CDR3 length: 15 residues. Looked up from germline, CDR1 is SQVTM and CDR2 is ANQGSEA. The V gene lost 3 bases and the J gene lost 3 bases, with 17 bases spanning the gap. CDR3 coding DNA: TGCAGCGTTGAGACCGCGGGGGGGCGATACACTGAAGCTTTCTTT. It encodes CSVETAGGRYTEAFF.

This clonotype was counted many times. This rearrangement joins TRBV5-1 to TRBJ1-5; the D gene is possibly TRBD1 (6 bases). This CDR3 is 14 amino acids long. Trimming removed 1 base from V and 4 bases from J, with 9 bases in between. CDR1 is SGHRS, CDR2 YFSETQ, per germline. The CDR3: CASSLKGGNQPQHF. CDR3 DNA: TGCGCCAGCAGCTTGAAGGGGGGAAATCAGCCCCAGCATTTT.

V and J are TRBV18 and TRBJ2-7; unclear D gene. The germline V gene has CDR1 KGHSH and CDR2 LQKENI. The CDR3 spans 13 residues. Trimming pared 3 bases from V and 5 bases from J, leaving 11 bases between. The CDR3 DNA follows: TGTGCCAGCTCACCTCCGTCCGAGGACGAGCAGTACTTC. This gives the protein CASSPPSEDEQYF.

This clonotype was found many times. This chain uses TRBV5-1 with TRBJ2-5; D tentatively fits TRBD1 or TRBD2 (6 bases each). V gave up 2 bases and J gave up 1 base, with 9 bases separating them. Germline V CDR1 and CDR2: SGHRS, YFSETQ. The CDR3 is 14 residues long. The CDR3 region has the DNA TGCGCCAGCAGCTTTGGAGGGGGCCAAGAGACCCAGTACTTC. Amino acids: CASSFGGGQETQYF.

The CDR3 protein is CASSNRDSYNEQFF. DNA of the CDR3: TGCGCCAGCAGCAACCGGGACAGTTACAATGAGCAGTTCTTC. This chain uses TRBV5-1 with TRBJ2-1, with 7 bases matching TRBD1. The CDR3 length is 14 residues. Trimming removed 4 bases from V and 4 bases from J; junction bases left unmatched: 5. CDR1 SGHRS and CDR2 YFSETQ come from the germline V gene.

This chain uses TRBV20-1 with TRBJ2-3, with D possibly being TRBD2 (5 bases). This CDR3 spans 16 amino acids. Germline loops: CDR1 DFQATT, CDR2 SNEGSKA (reference sequence). With 5 bases removed from V and 3 bases from J, the gap between germline ends came to 21 bases. CDR3 protein: CSAFPREGAGTDTQYF. The CDR3 region has the DNA TGCAGTGCTTTCCCACGAGAGGGCGCTGGGACAGATACGCAGTATTTT.

Ten or more counts support this clonotype. CDR3 sequence: CASSLAGNTEAFF. The CDR3 bases are TGTGCCAGCAGCTTAGCAGGGAACACTGAAGCTTTCTTT. V gene TRBV13 combines with J gene TRBJ1-1; D is unclear. Looked up from germline, CDR1 is PRHDT and CDR2 is FYEKMQ (reference sequence). The CDR3 consists of 13 residues. With 1 base removed from V and 1 base from J, the gap between germline ends came to 4 bases. The full variable domain, rest sourced from reference TRBV13 and TRBJ1-1, is AAGVIQSPRHLIKEKRETATLKCYPIPRHDTVYWYQQGPGQDPQFLISFYEKMQSDKGSIPDRFSAQQFSDYHSELNMSSLELGDSALYFCASSLAGNTEAFFGQGTRLTVV.

At least ten counts were recorded for this clonotype. Here the CDR3 reads CASSPGRGSYEQYF. The CDR3 coding sequence is TGTGCCAGCAGCCCAGGGCGCGGTTCCTACGAGCAGTACTTC. This chain connects TRBV5-4 to TRBJ2-7; weak D call: TRBD1 (5 bases). With 4 bases removed from V and 1 base from J, the gap between germline ends came to 12 bases. The germline V gene has CDR1 SGHNT and CDR2 YYREEE (reference sequence). This CDR3 comprises 14 residues. The full variable domain, completed using reference TRBV5-4 and TRBJ2-7, is ETGVTQSPTHLIKTRGQQVTLRCSSQSGHNTVSWYQQALGQGPQFIFQYYREEENGRGNFPPRFSGLQFPNYSSELNVNALELDDSALYLCASSPGRGSYEQYFGPGTRLTVT.

This clonotype was recorded at least ten times. This sequence joins TRBV12-3 or TRBV12-4 and TRBJ1-2; a weak D match, TRBD1 (5 bases). This CDR3 comprises 12 residues. Trimming took off 8 bases at V and 8 bases at J, with 15 bases between the two ends. The CDR3 reads CASGEWDLGYTF. CDR3 DNA sequence: TGTGCCAGCGGGGAGTGGGACCTAGGCTACACCTTC.

In its sample, this clonotype was seen many times. The chain has TRBV7-2 and TRBJ2-7; perhaps D is TRBD1 or TRBD2 (5 bases each). Germline V CDR1 and CDR2: SGHTA, FQGNSA. This CDR3 spans 13 amino acids. Deletions cut 6 bases from V and 4 bases from J, with 13 bases between. The CDR3 nucleotides read TGTGCCAGCAGTTCCGGGACGACGTACGAGCAGTACTTC. It encodes CASSSGTTYEQYF.

This clonotype was recorded at least ten times. The chain links TRBV27 to TRBJ2-2, with no clear D. With 5 bases removed from V and 2 bases from J, the gap between germline ends came to 3 bases. Germline V lookup: CDR1 MNHEY, CDR2 SMNVEV (reference sequence). The CDR3 spans 12 residues. The CDR3 is CASSPNTGELFF. The CDR3 region has the DNA TGTGCCAGCAGTCCCAACACCGGGGAGCTGTTTTTT.

This clonotype occurred many times. The chain links TRBV27 to TRBJ2-3; possible D gene TRBD2, 5 bases. The CDR3 extends over 15 amino acids. The ends were cut back, 5 bases at V and 2 bases at J, with 14 bases in the middle. Germline CDR1 and CDR2: MNHEY and SMNVEV (reference sequence). As DNA, the CDR3 is TGTGCCAGCAGTAGACTACAACAAGACACAGATACGCAGTATTTT. Residues: CASSRLQQDTDTQYF.

At least ten counts were recorded for this clonotype. The chain carries TRBV28 and TRBJ2-7; D gene ambiguous. From germline, CDR1 is MDHEN and CDR2 SYDVKM. This CDR3 contains 15 residues. V dropped 5 bases and J dropped 6 bases, with 20 bases sitting between them. The CDR3 reads CASSRPADQAGEQYF. The CDR3 DNA follows: TGTGCCAGCAGTCGCCCCGCGGACCAAGCTGGCGAGCAGTACTTC.

The chain is built from TRBV4-1 and TRBJ2-2, with 8 bases identical to TRBD2. J was trimmed by 0 bases and V by 1 base; bases with no gene match: 4. Germline CDR1 is MGHRA and CDR2 is YSYEKL. This CDR3 region has 17 residues. The CDR3 protein is CASSQGLAGTNTGELFF. The DNA of the CDR3 is TGCGCCAGCAGCCAAGGGTTAGCGGGGACGAACACCGGGGAGCTGTTTTTT.

This clonotype was recorded many times. J is TRBJ2-7 and V is TRBV28; a possible D gene is TRBD1 (6 bases). The CDR3 is made up of 11 amino acids. Trimming took 5 bases from V and 12 from J, leaving 14 bases between them. From germline, CDR1 is MDHEN and CDR2 SYDVKM. The DNA for the CDR3 is TGTGCCAGCAGTCTAACAGGGTGGTGGTACTTC. It translates to CASSLTGWWYF.

This clonotype was counted ten times or more. V and J are TRBV7-3 and TRBJ2-5, with TRBD2 as a possible D gene (6 bases). The CDR3 has 13 residues. V shed 6 bases and J shed 5 bases, with 13 bases lying between them. CDR1 and CDR2 from the germline V gene are SGHTA and FQGTGA. CDR3 region: CASSYSGFETQYF. In nucleotides, the CDR3 is TGTGCCAGCAGTTATAGCGGTTTCGAGACCCAGTACTTC.

This clonotype was observed many times. The V and J genes are TRBV7-9 and TRBJ2-3; a weak D match, TRBD1 (5 bases). The CDR3 consists of 14 residues. V was clipped by 1 base and J by 3 bases, with 8 bases between them. CDR1 SEHNR and CDR2 FQNEAQ come from the germline V gene (reference sequence). This chain's CDR3 is CASSLEGSTDTQYF. The CDR3 nucleotides are TGTGCCAGCAGCTTAGAGGGGTCGACAGATACGCAGTATTTT. Supplemented by reference TRBV7-9 and TRBJ2-3, the full variable domain reads DTGVSQNPRHKITKRGQNVTFRCDPISEHNRLYWYRQTLGQGPEFLTYFQNEAQLEKSRLLSDRFSAERPKGSFSTLEIQRTEQGDSAMYLCASSLEGSTDTQYFGPGTRLTVL.

The J gene is TRBJ2-3, the V gene TRBV12-3 or TRBV12-4; unclear D gene. The V and J ends lost 7 bases and 3 bases respectively, with 14 bases between them. CDR3 size: 14 residues. The CDR3, as DNA: TGTGCCAGCACCACCGTGGAGCTTACAGATACGCAGTATTTT. This gives the protein CASTTVELTDTQYF.

This clonotype has only a few counts. The V call is TRBV6-5, the J call TRBJ1-4; D is ambiguous. The CDR3 covers 14 residues. V lost 7 bases and J 0 bases, leaving 9 bases between the germline ends. Germline V lookup: CDR1 MNHEY, CDR2 SVGAGI. The CDR3 region is CASMSATTNEKLFF. The DNA for the CDR3 is TGTGCCAGCATGTCAGCTACAACTAATGAAAAACTGTTTTTT.

At least ten counts were recorded for this clonotype. V and J are TRBV7-9 and TRBJ2-1; the match to TRBD1 covers 11 bases. With V trimmed by 1 base and J by 7 bases, 6 bases remained unmatched. Looked up from germline, CDR1 is SEHNR and CDR2 is FQNEAQ (reference sequence). This CDR3 comprises 16 residues. CDR3 nucleotides: TGTGCCAGCAGCTTAGGGACAGGGGGCGGTTGGAATGAGCAGTTCTTC. This codes for CASSLGTGGGWNEQFF. The variable domain in full, completed from reference TRBV7-9 and TRBJ2-1, reads DTGVSQNPRHKITKRGQNVTFRCDPISEHNRLYWYRQTLGQGPEFLTYFQNEAQLEKSRLLSDRFSAERPKGSFSTLEIQRTEQGDSAMYLCASSLGTGGGWNEQFFGPGTRLTVL.

This chain uses TRBV20-1 with TRBJ2-5, with D tentatively TRBD2 (5 bases). V dropped 4 bases and J dropped 2 bases, with 11 bases sitting between them. CDR3 size: 13 residues. Germline CDR1 DFQATT, CDR2 SNEGSKA (reference sequence). This chain's CDR3 is CSAIPGIQETQYF. In DNA, the CDR3 is TGCAGTGCTATACCCGGGATTCAAGAGACCCAGTACTTC.

This clonotype has at least ten counts. The DNA for the CDR3 is TGTGCCAGCTCACCCGTTTCGGGCAATGAGCAGTTCTTC. It encodes CASSPVSGNEQFF. The chain joins TRBV18 to TRBJ2-1; D gene ambiguous. The CDR3 contains 13 residues. Looked up from germline, CDR1 is KGHSH and CDR2 is LQKENI. V lost 3 bases, J lost 6 bases, and 9 bases lay in between.